Here is one T cell receptor beta chain with its context. This sample is drawn from a study of blood T cell repertoires in COVID-19. Study at large: Samples of COVID-19 (acute and convalescent) were obtained from the United States, Italy and Spain.

In the authors' workflow: Amplified reference gene primers provided the basis for estimating nucleated cell counts. Sequenced by immunoSEQ multiplex PCR; TCRdb stores in-frame clones only, minus some. The D gene and trimming were derived from the DNA, and the V and J assignments and clone size from that table. The table shows 130,000 or so clones, with roughly 89% occurring only once. Sequenced input: peripheral blood. The clonotype was recovered from a man aged 35 to 55 with acute or convalescent COVID-19.

The CDR3 protein is CASTHGGGRGNEQFF. The CDR3 DNA follows: TGTGCCAGCACCCACGGGGGAGGGCGAGGCAATGAGCAGTTCTTC. This chain connects TRBV7-2 to TRBJ2-1; 7 bases map to TRBD2. J lost 6 bases, V lost 7 bases, and 12 bases had no gene match. This CDR3 comprises 15 residues. Germline loops: CDR1 SGHTA, CDR2 FQGNSA.